Sequencing of this T cell receptor beta chain was carried out in a study of OX40 agonist ivuxolimab in advanced cancers. Study-level information: Of the participants, around 39% had some prior anti-PD-1, anti-PD-L1 or anti-CTLA-4 therapy, which was allowed. General study points: Still undetermined is the antigen specificity of the expanded peripheral T cells. Within 6 weeks, CD4+ and CD8+ blood T cells expanded clonally at 0.1 to 3.0 mg/kg.

Of note for this clone: Its antigen is currently unknown.

The assay was immunoSEQ multiplex PCR, and TCRdb's table has in-frame clones only and misses some. Seen here are about 90,000 clones, over 80% observed once, and the top ten hold 6.5% to 9%. The V end was cut by 5 bases, the J end by 4 bases, with 15 bases between. The CDR3 covers 15 residues. Germline loops: CDR1 SEHNR, CDR2 FQNEAQ (reference sequence). The gene calls are TRBV7-9 and TRBJ1-5, with D hard to call. The sequencing here drew on CD4+ or CD8+ T cells sorted from blood, taken in a trial of the OX40 agonist ivuxolimab. The source of this sequence is an adult with an advanced solid tumor such as melanoma, head and neck, liver or kidney cancer. The DNA for the CDR3 is TGTGCCAGCAGCGTAAGTCCGGGGAAAAATCAGCCCCAGCATTTT. Translated, it gives CASSVSPGKNQPQHF.